What follows is one TCR beta chain and its context. What it recognizes is unknown. Generated by immunoSEQ multiplex PCR, the TCRdb table keeps only in-frame clones and is missing some. The sample holds over 30,000 clones, under 90% seen once. This specimen belongs to a study of T cells in localized non-small cell lung cancer. The study, taken as a whole, reports: Sequencing was limited to one tumor region, leaving the possibility of heterogeneity open. Uninvolved adjacent lung showed peak T cell clonality, exceeding tumor. A raised T cell density in blood coincided with lengthier overall survival. Adjacent lung had a median approximately 57 of the 100 largest tumor clones.

This CDR3 is built from 12 residues. V was clipped by 8 bases and J by 3 bases, with 10 bases between them. Germline CDR1 is MNHEY and CDR2 is SMNVEV (reference sequence). The V gene is TRBV27, the J gene TRBJ2-5; D call uncertain. This specimen consisted of peripheral blood, obtained before any cancer treatment. The clonotype was recovered from a male donor aged 60 or older with stage III lung adenocarcinoma. CDR3 nucleotides: TGTGCCAGCCTACCAGCAGAAGAGACCCAGTACTTC. As protein: CASLPAEETQYF.